The 15 T cell receptor beta chains below come from one sample, sequenced in a study of blood T cell repertoires in COVID-19. Some clones are missing from TCRdb's copy, which holds only in-frame ones; the method was immunoSEQ multiplex PCR. The table includes 20,000 to 30,000 clones, roughly 90% detected once. Sequenced input: peripheral blood. The receptors were gathered from a human donor in a cohort sampled during active COVID-19.

This sequence joins TRBV5-4 and TRBJ2-1; TRBD2 matches 10 bases. CDR1 is SGHNT and CDR2 is YYREEE in the germline V gene (reference sequence). CDR3 size: 15 residues. Trimming took 3 bases from V and 4 from J; bases not matched to a gene: 4. The CDR3 is CASSSSGGLYNEQFF. CDR3 nucleotides: TGTGCCAGCAGCTCTAGCGGGGGTCTTTACAATGAGCAGTTCTTC.

CDR3 protein: CASSLAPGSGANVLTF. Written as DNA, the CDR3 is TGCGCCAGCAGCTTGGCCCCGGGCTCTGGGGCCAACGTCCTGACTTTC. The chain joins TRBV5-1 to TRBJ2-6; D gene ambiguous. Germline CDR1 reads SGHRS; CDR2 reads YFSETQ. The V end was cut by 0 bases, the J end by 0 bases, with 7 bases between. The CDR3 runs to 16 residues.

In nucleotides, the CDR3 is TGCGCCAGCAGCTTGGGGGGGAGGGTCCAAGAGACCCAGTACTTC. It specifies CASSLGGRVQETQYF. The chain uses TRBV5-1 and TRBJ2-5; TRBD2 aligns across 7 bases. Germline V lookup: CDR1 SGHRS, CDR2 YFSETQ. The V and J ends lost 0 bases and 1 base, in that order; junction bases with no gene match: 3. The CDR3 extends over 15 amino acids.

J is TRBJ2-3 and V is TRBV5-1, with 11 bases that match TRBD2. This CDR3 is built from 16 residues. Germline CDR1 reads SGHRS; CDR2 reads YFSETQ. V was clipped by 3 bases and J by 5 bases; unmatched bases: 8. The CDR3: CASSSTSGALLDTQYF. DNA of the CDR3: TGCGCCAGCAGCTCGACTAGCGGGGCTCTCTTAGATACGCAGTATTTT.

This clone was picked up a small number of times. The J gene is TRBJ2-3, the V gene TRBV6-6; TRBD2 aligns across 11 bases. Germline CDR1 reads MNHNY; CDR2 reads SVGAGI (reference sequence). The CDR3 is 14 residues long. The V segment lost 6 bases and the J segment 6 bases; nucleotides outside the gene matches: 5. Here the CDR3 DNA reads TGTGCCAGCAGAGTGGGACTAGCGGCGGATACGCAGTATTTT. This sequence encodes CASRVGLAADTQYF.

The chain joins TRBV19 to TRBJ1-5; D perhaps matches TRBD1 (6 bases). This CDR3 is 16 amino acids long. Germline CDR1 and CDR2: LNHDA and SQIVND (reference sequence). The V and J ends lost 3 bases and 7 bases respectively, with 19 bases between them. The CDR3 DNA sequence: TGTGCCAGTAGTATCACGGGGGGCATCACTCAGCAGCCCCAGCATTTT. Translation gives CASSITGGITQQPQHF.

This clone was picked up one time. This chain joins TRBV29-1 and TRBJ2-7, with D unclear. Trimming left V 6 bases short and J 4 bases short, with 19 bases between. This CDR3 is built from 14 residues. Germline V gene sequence: CDR1 SQVTM, CDR2 ANQGSEA. This CDR3 is CSVYVGSPGYEQYF. CDR3 DNA sequence: TGCAGCGTGTACGTCGGCAGCCCCGGGTACGAGCAGTACTTC.

This clone was observed once. The V gene is TRBV18, the J gene TRBJ2-7; 8 nucleotides line up with TRBD1. V shed 5 bases, J shed 2 bases, and the junction held 8 bases outside the gene matches. This CDR3 contains 15 residues. Germline lookup yields CDR1 KGHSH and CDR2 LQKENI. The CDR3 bases are TGTGCCAGCTCATCAAGGACAGGGAGTCCCTACGAGCAGTACTTC. This translates into CASSSRTGSPYEQYF.

This chain links TRBV6-5 with TRBJ2-7, with a weak D call TRBD1 (6 bases). V was cut by 6 bases and J by 3 bases, with 12 bases left in between. The CDR3 contains 13 residues. Per the germline V gene, CDR1 is MNHEY and CDR2 is SVGAGI. The CDR3 reads CASRQGFDYEQYF. CDR3 coding DNA: TGTGCCAGCAGACAGGGTTTCGACTACGAGCAGTACTTC.

CDR3 loop: CASSFTAGDTDTQYF. The CDR3, as DNA: TGCGCCAGCAGCTTTACAGCGGGGGACACAGATACGCAGTATTTT. This chain joins TRBV5-1 and TRBJ2-3, with TRBD2 identical over 8 bases. With 2 bases clipped from V and 2 bases from J, the junction kept 4 bases outside the gene matches. Germline loops: CDR1 SGHRS, CDR2 YFSETQ. This CDR3 spans 15 amino acids.

The V call is TRBV5-1, the J call TRBJ1-6; 9 nucleotides agree with TRBD1. Germline V gene lookup returns CDR1 SGHRS and CDR2 YFSETQ. The CDR3 is 16 residues long. The trim removed 5 bases at V and 10 bases at J, leaving 13 bases unmatched. This CDR3 is CASSHATGGGSSPLHF. CDR3 bases: TGCGCCAGCAGTCATGCAACAGGGGGCGGTAGCTCACCCCTCCACTTT.

This chain links TRBV6-2 or TRBV6-3 with TRBJ2-7, with a weak D call TRBD1 (5 bases). V was pared by 2 bases and J by 2 bases, with 10 bases between. Germline V gene data show CDR1 as MNHEY and CDR2 as SVGEGT. The CDR3 spans 14 residues. CDR3 nucleotide sequence: TGTGCCAGCAGTTACGGGAAGGGGACCTACGAGCAGTACGTC. It translates to CASSYGKGTYEQYV.

The chain employs TRBV15 and TRBJ2-7, with 7 bases aligning to TRBD1. From germline, CDR1 is LNHNV and CDR2 YYDKDF (reference sequence). CDR3 length: 15 amino acids. The junction had 5 bases not matched to a gene; V was cut back by 1 base and J by 2 bases. In DNA form, the CDR3 reads TGTGCCACCAGCAGAGTAACAGGGGTCCCCTACGAGCAGTACTTC. It encodes CATSRVTGVPYEQYF.

The chain employs TRBV6-5 and TRBJ1-1; possibly TRBD1 for D (5 bases). The germline gives CDR1 MNHEY, CDR2 SVGAGI. The V end was cut by 6 bases, the J end by 1 base, with 12 bases between. The CDR3 contains 14 residues. In nucleotides, the CDR3 is TGTGCCAGCAGGGGAAAAAGGGGGAACACTGAAGCTTTCTTT. It specifies CASRGKRGNTEAFF.

The chain joins TRBV30 to TRBJ1-4; D might be TRBD1 (6 bases). The CDR3 length is 16 residues. Germline CDR1 and CDR2: GTSNPN and SVGIG (reference sequence). V was shortened by 8 bases and J by 4 bases, with 23 bases between the two germline ends. This chain's CDR3 is CAPTPTYRADNEKLFF. DNA of the CDR3: TGTGCCCCTACCCCCACCTACAGGGCGGATAATGAAAAACTGTTTTTT.